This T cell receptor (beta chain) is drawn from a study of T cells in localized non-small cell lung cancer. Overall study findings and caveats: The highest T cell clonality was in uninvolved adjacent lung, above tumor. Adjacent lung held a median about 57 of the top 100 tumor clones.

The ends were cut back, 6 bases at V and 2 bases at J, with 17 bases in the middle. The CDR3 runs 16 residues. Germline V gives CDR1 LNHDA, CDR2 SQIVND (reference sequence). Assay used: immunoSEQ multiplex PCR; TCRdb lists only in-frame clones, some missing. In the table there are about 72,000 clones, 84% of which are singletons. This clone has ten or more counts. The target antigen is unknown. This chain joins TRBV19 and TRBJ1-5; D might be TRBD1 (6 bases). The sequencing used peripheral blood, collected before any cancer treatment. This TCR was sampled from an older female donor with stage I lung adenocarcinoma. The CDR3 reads CASSSSQGKGNQPQHF. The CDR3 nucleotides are TGTGCCAGTAGCAGCTCCCAGGGGAAGGGCAATCAGCCCCAGCATTTT.